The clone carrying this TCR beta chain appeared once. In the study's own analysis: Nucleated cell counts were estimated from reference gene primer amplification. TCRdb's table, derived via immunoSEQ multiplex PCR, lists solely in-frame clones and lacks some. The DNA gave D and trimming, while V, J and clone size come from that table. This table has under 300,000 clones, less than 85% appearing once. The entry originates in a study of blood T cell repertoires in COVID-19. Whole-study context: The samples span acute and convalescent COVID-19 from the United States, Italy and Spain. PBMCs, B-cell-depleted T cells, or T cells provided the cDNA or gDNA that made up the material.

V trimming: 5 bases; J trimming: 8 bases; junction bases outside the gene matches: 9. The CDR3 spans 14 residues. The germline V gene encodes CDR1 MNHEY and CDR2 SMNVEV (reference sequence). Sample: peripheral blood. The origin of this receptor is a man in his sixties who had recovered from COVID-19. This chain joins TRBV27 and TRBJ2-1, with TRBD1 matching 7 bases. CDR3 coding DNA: TGTGCCAGCAGTCCCCGACAGGGAGTCCATGAGCAGTTCTTC. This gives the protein CASSPRQGVHEQFF.